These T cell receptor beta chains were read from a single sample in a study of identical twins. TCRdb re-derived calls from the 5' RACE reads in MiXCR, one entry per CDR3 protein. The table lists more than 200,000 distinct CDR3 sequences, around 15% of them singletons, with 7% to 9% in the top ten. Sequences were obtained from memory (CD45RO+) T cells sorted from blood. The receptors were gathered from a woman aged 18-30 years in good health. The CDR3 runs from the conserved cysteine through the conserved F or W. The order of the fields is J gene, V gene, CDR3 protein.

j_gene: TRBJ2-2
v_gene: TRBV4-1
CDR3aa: CASSQAMSGTRSRELFF

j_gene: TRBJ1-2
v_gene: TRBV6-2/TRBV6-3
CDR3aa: CASSYAGQAYGYTF

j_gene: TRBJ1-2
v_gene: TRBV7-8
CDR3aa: CASSPGGYGYTF

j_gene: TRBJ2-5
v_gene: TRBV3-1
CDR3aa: CASSHWGGETQYF

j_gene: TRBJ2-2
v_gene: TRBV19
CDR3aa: CASMGPGVTGELFF

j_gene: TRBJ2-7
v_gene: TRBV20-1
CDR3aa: CSARSSVAGSYEQYF

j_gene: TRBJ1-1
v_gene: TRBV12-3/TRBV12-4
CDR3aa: CASSLHRQGGSFF

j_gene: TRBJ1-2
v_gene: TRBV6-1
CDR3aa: CGTAKFGYGYTF

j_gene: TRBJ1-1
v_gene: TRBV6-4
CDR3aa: CASSVDMNTEAFF

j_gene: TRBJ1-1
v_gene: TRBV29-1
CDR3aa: CSVGKVQDTEAFF

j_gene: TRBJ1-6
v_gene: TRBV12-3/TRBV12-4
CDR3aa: CASSLGGQGYSPLHF

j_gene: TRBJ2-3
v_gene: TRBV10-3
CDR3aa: CAISDRSDTQYF

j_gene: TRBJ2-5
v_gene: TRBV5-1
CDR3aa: CASSLAGVMYQETQYF

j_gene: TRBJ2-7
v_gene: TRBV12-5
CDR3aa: CASAVDRSYEQYF

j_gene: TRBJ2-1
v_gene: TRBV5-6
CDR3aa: CASSYGGGINEQFF

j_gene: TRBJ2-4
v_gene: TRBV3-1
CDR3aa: CASSQDPSVAKNIQYF